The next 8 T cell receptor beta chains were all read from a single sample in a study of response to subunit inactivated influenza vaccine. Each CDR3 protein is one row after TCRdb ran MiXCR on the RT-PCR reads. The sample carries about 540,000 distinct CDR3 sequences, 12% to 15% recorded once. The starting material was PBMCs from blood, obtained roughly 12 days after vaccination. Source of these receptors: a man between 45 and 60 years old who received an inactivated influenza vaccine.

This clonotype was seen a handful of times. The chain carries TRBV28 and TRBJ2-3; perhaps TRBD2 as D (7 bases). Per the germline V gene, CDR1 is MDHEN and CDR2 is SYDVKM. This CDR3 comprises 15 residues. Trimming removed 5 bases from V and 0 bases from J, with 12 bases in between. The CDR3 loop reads CASSNGGLSTDTQYF. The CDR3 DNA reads TGTGCCAGCAGTAACGGGGGGCTTAGCACAGATACGCAGTATTTT.

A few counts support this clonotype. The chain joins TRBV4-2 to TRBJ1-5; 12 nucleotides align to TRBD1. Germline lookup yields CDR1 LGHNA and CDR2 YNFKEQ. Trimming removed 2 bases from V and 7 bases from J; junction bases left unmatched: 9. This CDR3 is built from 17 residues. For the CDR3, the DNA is TGTGCCAGCAGCCAACCCGCCGGGACAGGGGGCCAACAGCCCCAGCATTTT. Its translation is CASSQPAGTGGQQPQHF.

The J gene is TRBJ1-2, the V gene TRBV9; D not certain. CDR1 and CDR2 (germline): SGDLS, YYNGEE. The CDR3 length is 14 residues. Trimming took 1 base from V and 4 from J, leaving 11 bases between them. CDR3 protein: CASSVRTEGYGYTF. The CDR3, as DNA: TGTGCCAGCAGCGTAAGGACTGAAGGCTATGGCTACACCTTC.

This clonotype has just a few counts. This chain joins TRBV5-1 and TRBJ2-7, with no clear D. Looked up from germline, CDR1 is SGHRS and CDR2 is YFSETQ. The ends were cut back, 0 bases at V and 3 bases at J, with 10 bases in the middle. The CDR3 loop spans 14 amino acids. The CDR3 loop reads CASSLDGRNYEQYF. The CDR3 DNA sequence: TGCGCCAGCAGCTTGGATGGCAGAAACTACGAGCAGTACTTC.

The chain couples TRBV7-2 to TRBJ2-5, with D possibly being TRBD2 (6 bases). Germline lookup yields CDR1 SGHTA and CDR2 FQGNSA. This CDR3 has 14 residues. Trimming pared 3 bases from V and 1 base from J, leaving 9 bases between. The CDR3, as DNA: TGTGCCAGCAGCTTCATTAGCGGCCAAGAGACCCAGTACTTC. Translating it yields CASSFISGQETQYF.

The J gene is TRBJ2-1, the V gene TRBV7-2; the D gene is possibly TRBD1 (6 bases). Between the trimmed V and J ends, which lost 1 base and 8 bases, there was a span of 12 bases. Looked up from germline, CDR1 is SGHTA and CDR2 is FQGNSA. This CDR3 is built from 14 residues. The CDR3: CASSLGAGAYEQFF. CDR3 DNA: TGTGCCAGCAGCTTAGGGGCAGGGGCGTATGAGCAGTTCTTC.

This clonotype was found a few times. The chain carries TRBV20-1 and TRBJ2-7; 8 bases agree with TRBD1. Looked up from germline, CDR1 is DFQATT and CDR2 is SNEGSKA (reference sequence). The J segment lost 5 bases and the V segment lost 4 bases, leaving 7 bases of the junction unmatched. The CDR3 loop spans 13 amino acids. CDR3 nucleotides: TGCAGTGCTAACAGGGGGGACCTCCACGAGCAGTACTTC. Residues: CSANRGDLHEQYF.

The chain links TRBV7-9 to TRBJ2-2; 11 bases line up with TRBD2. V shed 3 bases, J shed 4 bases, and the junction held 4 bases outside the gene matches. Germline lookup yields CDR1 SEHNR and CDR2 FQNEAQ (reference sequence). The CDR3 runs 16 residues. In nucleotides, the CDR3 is TGTGCCAGCAGCTTCGCCGGGACTAGCGGCACCGGGGAGCTGTTTTTT. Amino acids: CASSFAGTSGTGELFF.